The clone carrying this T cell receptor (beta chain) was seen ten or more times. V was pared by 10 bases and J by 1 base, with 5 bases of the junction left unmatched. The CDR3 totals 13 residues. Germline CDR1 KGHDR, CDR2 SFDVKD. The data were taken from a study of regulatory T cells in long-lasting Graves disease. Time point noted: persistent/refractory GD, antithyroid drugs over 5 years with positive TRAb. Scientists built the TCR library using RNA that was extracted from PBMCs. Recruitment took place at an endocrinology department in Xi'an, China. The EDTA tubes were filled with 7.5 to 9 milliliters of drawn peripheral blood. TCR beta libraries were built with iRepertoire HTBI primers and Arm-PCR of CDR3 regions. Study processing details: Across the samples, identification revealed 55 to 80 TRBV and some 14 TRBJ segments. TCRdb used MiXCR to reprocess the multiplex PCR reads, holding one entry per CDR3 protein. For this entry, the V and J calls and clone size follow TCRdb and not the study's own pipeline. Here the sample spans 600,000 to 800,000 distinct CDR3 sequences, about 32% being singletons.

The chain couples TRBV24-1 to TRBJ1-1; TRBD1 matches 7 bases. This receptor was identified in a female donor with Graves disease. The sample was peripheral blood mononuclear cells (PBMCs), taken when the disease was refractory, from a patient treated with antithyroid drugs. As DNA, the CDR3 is TGTGCCACACGGGCAGGGGGGAACACTGAAGCTTTCTTT. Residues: CATRAGGNTEAFF.